The rows below give T cell receptor beta chains drawn from one sample of a study of a mutant IDH1 vaccine in newly diagnosed glioma. Measured with immunoSEQ multiplex PCR; TCRdb has only the in-frame clones, and not every one. In the table there are over 50,000 clones, over 70% of which are singletons. Their recognized antigens are unknown. This sample comprised PBMCs, obtained from a glioma patient whose treatment included an IDH1 peptide vaccine. The origin of the receptors is a man aged 18 to 29 with glioma. CDR3s include the opening cysteine and the closing phenylalanine or tryptophan. Fields, in order: V gene, J gene, clone size, D gene, CDR3 protein, CDR3 DNA. D genes are given only for firm matches. Clone size is stated in some rows and not others, as once, few, many or a class when expanded.

v_gene: TRBV7-2
j_gene: TRBJ1-5
abundance: .
d_gene: TRBD1
CDR3aa: CASSLAGTANQPQHF
CDR3nt: TGTGCCAGCAGCTTAGCGGGGACAGCCAATCAGCCCCAGCATTTT

v_gene: TRBV11-2
j_gene: TRBJ1-2
abundance: once
d_gene: TRBD1
CDR3aa: CASSLLGQGRNYGYTF
CDR3nt: TGTGCCAGCAGCTTACTAGGACAGGGGAGGAACTATGGCTACACCTTC

v_gene: TRBV5-1
j_gene: TRBJ2-1
abundance: .
d_gene: .
CDR3aa: CASRRWGDLNEQFF
CDR3nt: TGCGCCAGCAGGAGGTGGGGGGACCTGAATGAGCAGTTCTTC

v_gene: TRBV19
j_gene: TRBJ1-2
abundance: .
d_gene: TRBD1
CDR3aa: CASTPPGTVIYGYTF
CDR3nt: TGTGCCAGTACCCCACCCGGGACAGTGATCTATGGCTACACCTTC

v_gene: TRBV4-2
j_gene: TRBJ1-1
abundance: few
d_gene: .
CDR3aa: CASSQGGANTEAFF
CDR3nt: TGTGCCAGCAGCCAAGGGGGCGCGAACACTGAAGCTTTCTTT

v_gene: TRBV5-1
j_gene: TRBJ2-5
abundance: .
d_gene: TRBD1
CDR3aa: CASSFGTGAQETQYF
CDR3nt: TGCGCCAGCAGTTTCGGGACAGGGGCGCAAGAGACCCAGTACTTC

v_gene: TRBV19
j_gene: TRBJ2-1
abundance: .
d_gene: TRBD2
CDR3aa: CASSISLAGVHEQFF
CDR3nt: TGTGCCAGTAGTATCAGTCTAGCGGGAGTACATGAGCAGTTCTTC

v_gene: TRBV10-3
j_gene: TRBJ2-1
abundance: .
d_gene: .
CDR3aa: CAISRADSYNEQFF
CDR3nt: TGTGCCATCAGTAGGGCGGACAGTTACAATGAGCAGTTCTTC

v_gene: TRBV15
j_gene: TRBJ1-4
abundance: .
d_gene: TRBD1
CDR3aa: CATSTRQGREKLFF
CDR3nt: TGTGCCACCAGCACCCGACAGGGTAGGGAAAAACTGTTTTTT

v_gene: TRBV4-1
j_gene: TRBJ2-7
abundance: .
d_gene: .
CDR3aa: CASSQAGHGYEQYF
CDR3nt: TGCGCCAGCAGCCAAGCAGGACATGGGTACGAGCAGTACTTC

v_gene: TRBV19
j_gene: TRBJ1-2
abundance: .
d_gene: TRBD1
CDR3aa: CASRDGTGGHYGYTF
CDR3nt: TGTGCCAGTAGGGACGGGACAGGGGGCCACTATGGCTACACCTTC

v_gene: TRBV28
j_gene: TRBJ2-7
abundance: .
d_gene: TRBD2
CDR3aa: CASPPNREAPNEQYF
CDR3nt: TGTGCCAGCCCACCCAACCGGGAGGCCCCCAACGAGCAGTACTTC

v_gene: TRBV5-1
j_gene: TRBJ2-5
abundance: .
d_gene: TRBD2
CDR3aa: CASSLGGRTKETQYF
CDR3nt: TGCGCCAGCAGCTTGGGCGGGAGAACTAAAGAGACCCAGTACTTC

v_gene: TRBV7-2
j_gene: TRBJ2-7
abundance: .
d_gene: TRBD2
CDR3aa: CASSPQRGLAGSYEQYF
CDR3nt: TGTGCCAGCAGCCCCCAACGGGGACTAGCGGGATCCTACGAGCAGTACTTC

v_gene: TRBV6-5
j_gene: TRBJ1-1
abundance: few
d_gene: .
CDR3aa: CASSYGGKGVAFF
CDR3nt: TGTGCCAGCAGTTACGGGGGAAAAGGGGTGGCTTTCTTT

v_gene: TRBV29-1
j_gene: TRBJ2-3
abundance: .
d_gene: .
CDR3aa: CSVKGAVTDTQYF
CDR3nt: TGCAGCGTTAAGGGAGCGGTTACAGATACGCAGTATTTT

v_gene: TRBV5-4
j_gene: TRBJ2-3
abundance: .
d_gene: TRBD2
CDR3aa: CASSLGGLAGTDTQYF
CDR3nt: TGTGCCAGCAGCTTGGGGGGACTAGCGGGCACAGATACGCAGTATTTT

v_gene: TRBV19
j_gene: TRBJ1-1
abundance: once
d_gene: .
CDR3aa: CASSTLWGGNTEAFF
CDR3nt: TGTGCCAGTAGTACACTCTGGGGGGGGAACACTGAAGCTTTCTTT

v_gene: TRBV28
j_gene: TRBJ1-5
abundance: .
d_gene: .
CDR3aa: CASSSRSNQPQHF
CDR3nt: TGTGCCAGCAGTTCGCGGAGCAATCAGCCCCAGCATTTT

v_gene: TRBV27
j_gene: TRBJ1-6
abundance: .
d_gene: .
CDR3aa: CASSFQGNSPLHF
CDR3nt: TGTGCCAGCAGTTTTCAGGGAAATTCACCCCTCCACTTT